A single T cell receptor (beta chain) is shown here with its context. The antigen it recognizes is unknown. No qualities accompany the bases; no much larger clone lies one base away. The sample's treatment or condition label, in plain terms: allogeneic hematopoietic cell transplantation with graft depleted of TCRalphabeta T cells and CD19 B cells. TCRalphabeta/CD19-depleted allogeneic hematopoietic cell grafts were given to the transplant recipients, all of whom were children. The method was PCR. Sequencing relied on an Illumina HiSeq 2500. Molecular barcoding was employed in the preparation of TCR libraries, with unique molecular identifiers being used to normalize TCRbeta repertoire quantification. TCRdb's own reprocessing of the public reads used fastp at Q25 and MiXCR and kept productive beta chains. Every CDR3 protein is listed once, alongside the most common genes and DNA of its rows. The sample table shows roughly 340,000 distinct CDR3 sequences, and 15% to 20% are seen once. Of the sample, roughly two fifths falls within the top ten clones.

This entry comes from a study of T-cell reconstitution after alpha-beta-depleted transplantation in children listed by TCRdb under 2016. Regarding the study in general: The study quantitatively tracked T-cell immune reconstitution after TCRalphabeta/CD19-depleted allogeneic hematopoietic cell transplantation in children using TCR repertoire profiling.

Summary of the overall study and its limitations: Over the following months the frequencies of hyperexpanded clones went down, and after one year T-cell counts and TCRbeta diversity were mostly credited to newly produced T cells. Apparently early alphabetaT-cell count recovery about two months after transplant reportedly relied on only several hundred rapidly expanded clones derived from non-depleted graft cells. The high TCRbeta diversity at day 60 in some patients was ascribed to recipient T cells and intrathymic progenitors that had survived conditioning.

The material was PBMCs, mostly from graft donor cells, obtained 360 days after TCRalphabeta/CD19-depleted stem cell transplant. The TCR sequence derives from a male patient between 2 and 10 years old who had a stem cell transplant for acute lymphoblastic leukemia, so the T cells may come from the graft donor.

The CDR3 region: CASSYGLGGEQYF. The sequenced DNA: TGTGCCAGCAGTTATGGGCTGGGAGGTGAGCAGTACTTC. The V gene is TRBV6-5 and the J gene is TRBJ2-7, with TRBD2 as a weak D call on 6 bases. The V end loses 3 bases and the J end loses 7 bases, and a stretch of 13 bases separates them. CDR1 MNHEY and CDR2 SVGAGI are derived from the germline V gene. The CDR3 starts with the cysteine, ends with the phenylalanine, and has 13 residues. CDR3 DNA is the only sequence kept; it has 39 bases, read in frame from the first base.